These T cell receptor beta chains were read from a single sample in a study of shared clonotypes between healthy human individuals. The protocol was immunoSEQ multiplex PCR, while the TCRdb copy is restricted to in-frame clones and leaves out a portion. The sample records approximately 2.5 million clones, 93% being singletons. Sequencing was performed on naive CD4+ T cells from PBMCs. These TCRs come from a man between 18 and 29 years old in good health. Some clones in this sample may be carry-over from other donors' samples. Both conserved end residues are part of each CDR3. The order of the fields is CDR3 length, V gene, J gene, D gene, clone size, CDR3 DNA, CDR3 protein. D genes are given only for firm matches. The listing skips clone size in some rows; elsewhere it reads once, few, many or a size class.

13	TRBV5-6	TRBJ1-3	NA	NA	TGTGCCAGCAGCTTGGGCAGGGGTAACACCATATATTTT	CASSLGRGNTIYF
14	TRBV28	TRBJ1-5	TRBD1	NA	TGTGCCAGCGCCAACAGGGGGCAGAGTCAGCCCCAGCATTTT	CASANRGQSQPQHF
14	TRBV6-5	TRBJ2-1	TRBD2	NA	TGTGCCAGCAGCTATCGGGAGGCCTACAATGAGCAGTTCTTC	CASSYREAYNEQFF
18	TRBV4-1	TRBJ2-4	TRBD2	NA	TGCGCCAGCAGCCAACCGCGGGGGGAGCGGGGAGCCAAAAACATTCAGTACTTC	CASSQPRGERGAKNIQYF
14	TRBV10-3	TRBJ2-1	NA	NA	TGTGCCATCAAGCCGGGAACCGCACGGAATGAGCAGTTCTTC	CAIKPGTARNEQFF
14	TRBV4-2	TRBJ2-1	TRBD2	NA	TGTGCCAGCAGACGCACGGGAGGGAACAATGAGCAGTTCTTC	CASRRTGGNNEQFF
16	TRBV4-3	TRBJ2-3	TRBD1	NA	TGCGCCAGCAGCCAATTCTCACAGGGGAGAACAGATACGCAGTATTTT	CASSQFSQGRTDTQYF
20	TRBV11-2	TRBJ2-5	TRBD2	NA	TGTGCCAGCAGCTTAGATGGCTCTCCGCGGGAGAGACGACATCAAGAGACCCAGTACTTC	CASSLDGSPRERRHQETQYF
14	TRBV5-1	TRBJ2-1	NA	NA	TGCGCCAGCAGCTATGGCCGCACCTACAATGAGCAGTTCTTC	CASSYGRTYNEQFF
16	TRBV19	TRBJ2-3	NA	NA	TGTGCCAGTAGTATATGGCGGGGCATTAGCACAGATACGCAGTATTTT	CASSIWRGISTDTQYF
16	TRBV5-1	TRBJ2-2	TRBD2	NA	TGCGCCAGCAGCTCGGTAGCGGGAGGGAACACCGGGGAGCTGTTTTTT	CASSSVAGGNTGELFF
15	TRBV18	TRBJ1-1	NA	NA	TGTGCCAGCTCACGCGACTGGGTAGGGGGCACTGAAGCTTTCTTT	CASSRDWVGGTEAFF
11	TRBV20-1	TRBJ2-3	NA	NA	TGCAGTGCTTCAGCGGGAGATACGCAGTATTTT	CSASAGDTQYF
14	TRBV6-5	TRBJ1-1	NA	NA	TGTGCCAGCAGTTTTGGAAGGGGGGGTAATGAAGCTTTCTTT	CASSFGRGGNEAFF
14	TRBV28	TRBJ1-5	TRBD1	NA	TGTGCCAGCAGTCAAGGGACAGGATACCAGCCCCAGCATTTT	CASSQGTGYQPQHF
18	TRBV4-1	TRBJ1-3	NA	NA	TGCGCCAGCAGCCTCATAGGAATCGCGGGGGGCTCTGGAAACACCATATATTTT	CASSLIGIAGGSGNTIYF
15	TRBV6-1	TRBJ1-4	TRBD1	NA	TGTGCCAGCAGGGACAGGCAAGCAACTAATGAAAAACTGTTTTTT	CASRDRQATNEKLFF
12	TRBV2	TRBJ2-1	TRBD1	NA	TGTGCCAGCAAGGACAGGGCGGATGAGCAGTTCTTC	CASKDRADEQFF
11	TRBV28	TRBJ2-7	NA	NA	TGTGCCAGCAAAATCGAGTACGAGCAGTACTTC	CASKIEYEQYF
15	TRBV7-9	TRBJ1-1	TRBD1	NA	TGTGCCAGCAGCGCCACGACAGGGGCTGGCACTGAAGCTTTCTTT	CASSATTGAGTEAFF
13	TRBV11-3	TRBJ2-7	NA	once	TGTGCCAGCAGCTTCGGACAACGCTACGAGCAGTACTTC	CASSFGQRYEQYF
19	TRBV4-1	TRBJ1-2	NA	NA	TGCGCCAGCAGCCAAGCAGAGGTACTCGCGGGCAGTTTTAACTATGGCTACACCTTC	CASSQAEVLAGSFNYGYTF
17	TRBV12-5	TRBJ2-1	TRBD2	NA	TGTGCTAGTGGTTTGACTACTAGCGGGGCGTCCTACAATGAGCAGTTCTTC	CASGLTTSGASYNEQFF
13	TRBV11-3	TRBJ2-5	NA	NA	TGTGCCAGCAGCCCTACTACGGAAGAGACCCAGTACTTC	CASSPTTEETQYF